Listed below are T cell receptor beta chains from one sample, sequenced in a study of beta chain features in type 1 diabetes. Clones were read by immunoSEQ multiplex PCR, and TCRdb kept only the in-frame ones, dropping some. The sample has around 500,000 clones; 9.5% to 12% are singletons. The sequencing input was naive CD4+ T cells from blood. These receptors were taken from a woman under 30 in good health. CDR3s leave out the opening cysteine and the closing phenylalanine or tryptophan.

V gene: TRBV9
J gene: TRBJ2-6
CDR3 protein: ASSLGGSGANVLT

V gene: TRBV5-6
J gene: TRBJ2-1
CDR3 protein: ASSQQGANEQF

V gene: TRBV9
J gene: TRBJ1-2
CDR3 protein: ASSASFRDRDGYT

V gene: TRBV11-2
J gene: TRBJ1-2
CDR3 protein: ASSPLGGYT

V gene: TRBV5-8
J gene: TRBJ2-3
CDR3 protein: ASSLGGVSTDTQY

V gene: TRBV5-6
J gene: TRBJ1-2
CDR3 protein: ASSRTGRSYGYT

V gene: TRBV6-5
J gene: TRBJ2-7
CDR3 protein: ASSYSPGKYEQY

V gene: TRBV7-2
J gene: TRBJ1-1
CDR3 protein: ASSSKRVGGTEAF

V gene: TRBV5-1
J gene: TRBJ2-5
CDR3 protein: ASSWGTEETQY

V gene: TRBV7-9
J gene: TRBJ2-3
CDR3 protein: AGGQGSTDTQY

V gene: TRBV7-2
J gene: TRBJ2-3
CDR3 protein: ASSSLPGSTDTQY

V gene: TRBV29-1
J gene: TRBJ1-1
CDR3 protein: SVTSPANTEAF

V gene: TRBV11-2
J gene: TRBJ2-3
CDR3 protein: ASSLRAGGYEDTQY

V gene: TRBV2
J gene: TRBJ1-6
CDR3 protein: ASSKQGWSSPLH

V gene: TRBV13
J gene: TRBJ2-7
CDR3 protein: ASSSRTSGKEQY

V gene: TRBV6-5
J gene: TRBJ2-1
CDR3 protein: ASSYTSGGAFEQF

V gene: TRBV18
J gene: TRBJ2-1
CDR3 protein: ASSPLADSEQF

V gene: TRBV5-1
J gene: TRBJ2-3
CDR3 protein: ASSWGDRLGTDTQY

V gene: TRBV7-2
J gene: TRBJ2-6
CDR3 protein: ASSLGGGLFGANVLT

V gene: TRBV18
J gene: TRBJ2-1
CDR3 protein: ASSPQKLLAGNGEQF